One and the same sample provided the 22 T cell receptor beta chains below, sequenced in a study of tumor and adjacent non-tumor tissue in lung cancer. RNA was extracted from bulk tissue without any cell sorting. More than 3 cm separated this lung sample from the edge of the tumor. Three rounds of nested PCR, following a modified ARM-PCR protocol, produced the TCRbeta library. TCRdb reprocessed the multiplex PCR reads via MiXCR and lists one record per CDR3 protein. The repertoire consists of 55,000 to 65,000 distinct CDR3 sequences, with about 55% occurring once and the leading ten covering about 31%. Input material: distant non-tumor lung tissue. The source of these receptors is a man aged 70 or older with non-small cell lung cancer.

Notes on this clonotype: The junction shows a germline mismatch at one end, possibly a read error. CDR3 sequence reads: CASSLDRLVSAGELFF. The CDR3 DNA sequence: TGTGCCAGCAGCTTAGATCGACTAGTCTCGGCCGGGGAACTGTTCTTT. The chain has TRBV11-2 and TRBJ2-2; TRBD2 is a possible D gene (6 bases). Germline-derived CDR1 and CDR2 are SGHAT and FQNNGV. There are 16 residues in the CDR3.

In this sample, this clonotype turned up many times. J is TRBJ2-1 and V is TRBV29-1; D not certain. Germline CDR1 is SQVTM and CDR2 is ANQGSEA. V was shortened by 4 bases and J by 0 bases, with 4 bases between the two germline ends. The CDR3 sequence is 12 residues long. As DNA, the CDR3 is TGCAGCGTTGCGGACTCCTACAATGAGCAGTTCTTC. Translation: CSVADSYNEQFF.

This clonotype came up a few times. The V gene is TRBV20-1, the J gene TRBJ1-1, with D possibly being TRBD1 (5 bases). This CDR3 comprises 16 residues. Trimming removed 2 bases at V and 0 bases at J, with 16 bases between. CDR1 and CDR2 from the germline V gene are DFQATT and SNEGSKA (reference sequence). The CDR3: CSARYHSGRVNTEAFF. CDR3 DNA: TGCAGTGCTAGATACCATTCGGGACGGGTGAACACTGAAGCTTTCTTT.

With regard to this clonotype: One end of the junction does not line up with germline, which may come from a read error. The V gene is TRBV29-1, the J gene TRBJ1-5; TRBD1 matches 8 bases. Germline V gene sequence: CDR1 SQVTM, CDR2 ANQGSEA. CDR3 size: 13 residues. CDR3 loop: CSVVGQGDQSQHF. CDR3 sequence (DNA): TGCAGCGTCGTAGGACAGGGTGATCAGTCCCAACATTTT.

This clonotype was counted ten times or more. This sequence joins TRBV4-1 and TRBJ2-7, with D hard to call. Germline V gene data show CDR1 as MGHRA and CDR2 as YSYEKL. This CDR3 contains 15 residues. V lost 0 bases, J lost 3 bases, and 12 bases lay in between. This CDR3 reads CASSQDQNGLYEQYF. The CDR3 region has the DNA TGCGCCAGCAGCCAAGATCAGAACGGGCTCTACGAGCAGTACTTC.

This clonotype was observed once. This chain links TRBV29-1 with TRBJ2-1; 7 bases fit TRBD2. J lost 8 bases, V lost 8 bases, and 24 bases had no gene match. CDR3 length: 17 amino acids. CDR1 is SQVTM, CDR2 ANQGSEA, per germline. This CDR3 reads CSMVGGGVRTRGDEQFF. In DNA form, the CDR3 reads TGCAGCATGGTTGGGGGGGGGGTTCGGACACGCGGGGATGAGCAGTTCTTC.

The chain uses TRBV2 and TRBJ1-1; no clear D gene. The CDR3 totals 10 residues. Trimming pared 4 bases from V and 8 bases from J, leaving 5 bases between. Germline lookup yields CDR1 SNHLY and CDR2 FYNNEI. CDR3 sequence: CASSVREAFF. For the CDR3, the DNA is TGTGCCAGCAGTGTCCGGGAAGCTTTCTTT.

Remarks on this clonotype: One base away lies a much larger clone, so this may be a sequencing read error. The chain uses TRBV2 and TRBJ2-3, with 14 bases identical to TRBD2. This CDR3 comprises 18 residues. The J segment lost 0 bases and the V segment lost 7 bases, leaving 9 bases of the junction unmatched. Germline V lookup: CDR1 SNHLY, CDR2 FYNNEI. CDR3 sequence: CASTGTSGGFFSTDTQYF. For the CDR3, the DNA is TGTGCCAGCACCGGGACTAGCGGGGGTTTTTTTAGCACAGATACGCAGTATTTT.

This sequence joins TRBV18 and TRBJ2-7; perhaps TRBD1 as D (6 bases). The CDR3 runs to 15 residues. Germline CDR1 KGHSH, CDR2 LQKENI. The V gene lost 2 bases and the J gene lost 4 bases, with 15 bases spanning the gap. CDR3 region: CASSPIRQGKYEQYF. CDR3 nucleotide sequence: TGTGCCAGCTCACCAATTCGGCAGGGGAAGTACGAGCAGTACTTC.

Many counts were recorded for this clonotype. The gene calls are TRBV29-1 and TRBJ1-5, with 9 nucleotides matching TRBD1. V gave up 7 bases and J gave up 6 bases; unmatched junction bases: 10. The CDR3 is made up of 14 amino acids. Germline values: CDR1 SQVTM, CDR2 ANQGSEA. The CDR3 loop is CSALTGGGGQPQHF. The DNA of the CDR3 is TGCAGCGCCTTAACAGGGGGCGGCGGTCAGCCCCAGCATTTT. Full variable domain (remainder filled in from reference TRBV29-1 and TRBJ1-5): SAVISQKPSRDICQRGTSLTIQCQVDSQVTMMFWYRQQPGQSLTLIATANQGSEATYESGFVIDKFPISRPNLTFSTLTVSNMSPEDSSIYLCSALTGGGGQPQHFGDGTRLSIL.

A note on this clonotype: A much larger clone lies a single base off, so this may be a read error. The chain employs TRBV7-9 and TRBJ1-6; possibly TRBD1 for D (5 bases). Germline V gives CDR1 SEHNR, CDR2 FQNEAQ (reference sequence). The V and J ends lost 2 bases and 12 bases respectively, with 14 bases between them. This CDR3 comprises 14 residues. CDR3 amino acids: CASSLIGTDLPLHF. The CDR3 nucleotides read TGTGCCAGCAGCTTAATCGGGACTGATTTACCCCTCCACTTT.

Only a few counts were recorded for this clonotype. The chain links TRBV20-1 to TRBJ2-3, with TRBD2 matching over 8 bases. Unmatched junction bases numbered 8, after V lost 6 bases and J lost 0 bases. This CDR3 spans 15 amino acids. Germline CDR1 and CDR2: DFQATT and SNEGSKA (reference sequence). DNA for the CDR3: TGCAGTGCGGAATTGCGGGGGGCGAGCACAGATACGCAGTATTTT. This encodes CSAELRGASTDTQYF.

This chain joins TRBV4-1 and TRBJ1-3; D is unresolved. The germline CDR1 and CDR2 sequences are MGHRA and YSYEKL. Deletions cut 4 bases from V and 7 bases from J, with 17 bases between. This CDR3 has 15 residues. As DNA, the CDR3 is TGCGCCAGCAGCCTCACCTGGCCGACGGGGAACACCATATATTTT. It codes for CASSLTWPTGNTIYF.

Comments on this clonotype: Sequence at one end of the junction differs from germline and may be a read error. This chain's CDR3 is CPWSGQGNQPQHF. DNA of the CDR3: TGTCCCTGGAGTGGGCAGGGGAATCAGCCCCAGCATTTT. J is TRBJ1-5 and V is TRBV30, with a weak D call TRBD1 (6 bases). CDR3 length equals 13 residues. Germline values: CDR1 GTSNPN, CDR2 SVGIG (reference sequence).

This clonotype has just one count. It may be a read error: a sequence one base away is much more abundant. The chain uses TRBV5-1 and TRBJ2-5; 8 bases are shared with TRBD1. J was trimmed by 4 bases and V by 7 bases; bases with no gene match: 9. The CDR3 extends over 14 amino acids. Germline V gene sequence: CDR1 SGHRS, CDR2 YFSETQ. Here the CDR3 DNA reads TGCGCCAGCCAGACAGGGGCCGGAAGAGAGACCCAGTACTTC. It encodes CASQTGAGRETQYF.

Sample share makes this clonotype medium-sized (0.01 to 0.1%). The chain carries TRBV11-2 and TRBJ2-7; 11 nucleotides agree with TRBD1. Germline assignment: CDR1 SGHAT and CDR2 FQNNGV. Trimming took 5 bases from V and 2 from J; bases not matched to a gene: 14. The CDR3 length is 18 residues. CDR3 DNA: TGTGCCAGCAGCCCAACATCCCGGGACAGGGGGTCTCCCTACGAGCAGTACTTC. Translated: CASSPTSRDRGSPYEQYF.

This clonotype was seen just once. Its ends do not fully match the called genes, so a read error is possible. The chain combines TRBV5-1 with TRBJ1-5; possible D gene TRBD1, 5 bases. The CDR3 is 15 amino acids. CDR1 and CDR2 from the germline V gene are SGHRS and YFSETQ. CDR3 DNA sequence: TGCGCCAGCAGACAAGGGGATAGGGGCAATCAGTCCCAGCATTTT. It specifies CASRQGDRGNQSQHF.

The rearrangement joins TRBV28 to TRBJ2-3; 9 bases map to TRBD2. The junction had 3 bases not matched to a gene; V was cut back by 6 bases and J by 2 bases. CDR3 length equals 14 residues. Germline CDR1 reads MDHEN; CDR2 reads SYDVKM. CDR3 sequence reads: CASRGGLATDTQYF. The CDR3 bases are TGTGCCAGCAGGGGGGGACTAGCCACAGATACGCAGTATTTT.

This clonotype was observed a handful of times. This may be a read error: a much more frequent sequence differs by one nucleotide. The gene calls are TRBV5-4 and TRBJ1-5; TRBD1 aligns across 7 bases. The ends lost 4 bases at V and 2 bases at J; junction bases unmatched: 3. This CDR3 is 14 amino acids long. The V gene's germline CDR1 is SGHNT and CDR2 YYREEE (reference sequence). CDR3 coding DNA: TGTGCCAGCAGCATACAGGGGCGCAATCAGCCCCAGCATTTT. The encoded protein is CASSIQGRNQPQHF.

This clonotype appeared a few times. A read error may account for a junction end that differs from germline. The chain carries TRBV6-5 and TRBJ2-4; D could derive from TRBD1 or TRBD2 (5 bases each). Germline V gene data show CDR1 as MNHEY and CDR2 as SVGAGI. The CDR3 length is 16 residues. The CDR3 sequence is CASSIQPRGARNIQYF. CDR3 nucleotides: TGTGCCAGCAGTATACAGCCAAGGGGAGCCAGAAACATTCAGTACTTC.

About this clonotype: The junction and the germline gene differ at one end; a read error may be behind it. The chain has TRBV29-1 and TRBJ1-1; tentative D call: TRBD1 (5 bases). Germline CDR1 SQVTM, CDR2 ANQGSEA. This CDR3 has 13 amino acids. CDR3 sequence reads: CSVVGTQNTEAFF. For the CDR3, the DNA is TGTAGCGTTGTGGGGACCCAAAACACTGAAGCTTTCTTT. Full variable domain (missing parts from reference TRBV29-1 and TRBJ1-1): SAVISQKPSRDICQRGTSLTIQCQVDSQVTMMFWYRQQPGQSLTLIATANQGSEATYESGFVIDKFPISRPNLTFSTLTVSNMSPEDSSIYLCSVVGTQNTEAFFGQGTRLTVV.

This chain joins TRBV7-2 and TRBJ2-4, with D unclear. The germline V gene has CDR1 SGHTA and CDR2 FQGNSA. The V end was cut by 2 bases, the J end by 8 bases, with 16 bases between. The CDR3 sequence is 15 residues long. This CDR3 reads CASSLRSNRGDIQYF. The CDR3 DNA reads TGTGCCAGCAGCTTACGGTCCAACCGTGGGGACATTCAGTACTTC.